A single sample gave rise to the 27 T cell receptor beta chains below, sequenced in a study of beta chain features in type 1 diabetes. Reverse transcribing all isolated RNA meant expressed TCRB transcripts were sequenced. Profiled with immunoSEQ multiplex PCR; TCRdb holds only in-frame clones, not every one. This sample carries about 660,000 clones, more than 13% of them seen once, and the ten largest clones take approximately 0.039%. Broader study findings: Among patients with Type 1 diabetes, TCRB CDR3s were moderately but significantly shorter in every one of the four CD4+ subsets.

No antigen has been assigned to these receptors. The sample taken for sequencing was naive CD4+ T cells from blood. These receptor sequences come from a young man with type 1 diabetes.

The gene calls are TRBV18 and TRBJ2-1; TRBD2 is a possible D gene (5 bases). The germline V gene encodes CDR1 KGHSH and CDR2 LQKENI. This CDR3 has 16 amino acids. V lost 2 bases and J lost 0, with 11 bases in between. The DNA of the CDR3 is TGTGCCAGCTCACCAGCGGGTAAAAGCTCCTACAATGAGCAGTTCTTC. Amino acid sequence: CASSPAGKSSYNEQFF.

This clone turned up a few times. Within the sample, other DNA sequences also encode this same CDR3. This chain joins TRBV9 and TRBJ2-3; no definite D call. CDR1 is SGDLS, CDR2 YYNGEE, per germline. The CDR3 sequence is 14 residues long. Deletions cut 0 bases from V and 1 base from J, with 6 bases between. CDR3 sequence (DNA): TGTGCCAGCAGCGTAGCTACGGGCACAGATACGCAGTATTTT. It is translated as CASSVATGTDTQYF.

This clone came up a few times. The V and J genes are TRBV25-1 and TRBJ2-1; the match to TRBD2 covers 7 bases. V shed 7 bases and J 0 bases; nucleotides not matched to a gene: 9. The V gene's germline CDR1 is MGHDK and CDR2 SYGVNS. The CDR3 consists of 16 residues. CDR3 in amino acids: CASKGLVAGSYNEQFF. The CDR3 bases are TGTGCCAGCAAGGGACTTGTAGCGGGCTCCTACAATGAGCAGTTCTTC.

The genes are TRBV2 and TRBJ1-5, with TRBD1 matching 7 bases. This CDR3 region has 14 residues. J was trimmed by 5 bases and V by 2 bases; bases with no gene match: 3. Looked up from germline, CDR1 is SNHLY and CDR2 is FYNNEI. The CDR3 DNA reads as TGTGCCAGCAGTGAAACCCAGGGGGATCAGCCCCAGCATTTT. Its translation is CASSETQGDQPQHF.

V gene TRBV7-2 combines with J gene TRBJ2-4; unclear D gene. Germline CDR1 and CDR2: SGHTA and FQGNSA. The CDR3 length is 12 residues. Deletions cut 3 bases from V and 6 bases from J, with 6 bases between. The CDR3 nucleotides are TGTGCCAGCAGCTTGGAGACAAACATTCAGTACTTC. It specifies CASSLETNIQYF.

The CDR3, as DNA: TGTGCCAGCAGTGTTTGGGGGCTTGGGGCCAACGTCCTGACTTTC. Translating gives CASSVWGLGANVLTF. V usage is TRBV25-1 and J usage is TRBJ2-6; D possibly corresponds to TRBD1 (6 bases). The germline CDR1 and CDR2 sequences are MGHDK and SYGVNS. The CDR3 covers 15 residues. V shed 4 bases and J shed 3 bases, with 10 bases lying between them.

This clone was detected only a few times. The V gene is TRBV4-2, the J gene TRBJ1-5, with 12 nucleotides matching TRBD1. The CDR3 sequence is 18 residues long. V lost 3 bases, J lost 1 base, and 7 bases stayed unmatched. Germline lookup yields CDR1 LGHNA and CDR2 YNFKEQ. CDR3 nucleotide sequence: TGTGCCAGCAGCCAGCACCGGGACAGGGGGCTAAGCAATCAGCCCCAGCATTTT. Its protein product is CASSQHRDRGLSNQPQHF.

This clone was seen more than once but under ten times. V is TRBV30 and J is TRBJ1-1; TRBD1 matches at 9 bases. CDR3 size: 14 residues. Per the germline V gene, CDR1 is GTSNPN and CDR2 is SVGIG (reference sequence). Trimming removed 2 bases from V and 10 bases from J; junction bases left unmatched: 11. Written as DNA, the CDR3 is TGTGCCTGGAGTAAGGACAGGGGACTTTCGGGAGCTTTCTTT. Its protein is CAWSKDRGLSGAFF.

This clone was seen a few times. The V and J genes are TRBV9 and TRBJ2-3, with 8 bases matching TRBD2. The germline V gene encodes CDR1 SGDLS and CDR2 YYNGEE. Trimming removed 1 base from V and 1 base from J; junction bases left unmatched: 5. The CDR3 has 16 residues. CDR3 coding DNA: TGTGCCAGCAGCGTACGAGCGGGGGAACGCACAGATACGCAGTATTTT. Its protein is CASSVRAGERTDTQYF.

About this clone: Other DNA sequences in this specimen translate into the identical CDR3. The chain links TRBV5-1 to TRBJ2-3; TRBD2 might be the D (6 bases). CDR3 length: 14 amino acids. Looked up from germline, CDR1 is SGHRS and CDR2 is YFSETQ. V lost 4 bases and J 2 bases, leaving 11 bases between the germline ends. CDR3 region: CASSLGTVTDTQYF. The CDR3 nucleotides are TGCGCCAGCAGCCTCGGGACTGTCACAGATACGCAGTATTTT.

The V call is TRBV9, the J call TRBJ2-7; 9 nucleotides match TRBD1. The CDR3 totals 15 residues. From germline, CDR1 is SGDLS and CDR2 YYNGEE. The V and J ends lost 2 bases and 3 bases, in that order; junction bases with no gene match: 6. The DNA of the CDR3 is TGTGCCAGCAGCGTTACGGGACAGGGAGACTACGAGCAGTACTTC. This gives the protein CASSVTGQGDYEQYF. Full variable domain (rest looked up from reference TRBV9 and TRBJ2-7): DSGVTQTPKHLITATGQRVTLRCSPRSGDLSVYWYQQSLDQGLQFLIQYYNGEERAKGNILERFSAQQFPDLHSELNLSSLELGDSALYFCASSVTGQGDYEQYFGPGTRLTVT.

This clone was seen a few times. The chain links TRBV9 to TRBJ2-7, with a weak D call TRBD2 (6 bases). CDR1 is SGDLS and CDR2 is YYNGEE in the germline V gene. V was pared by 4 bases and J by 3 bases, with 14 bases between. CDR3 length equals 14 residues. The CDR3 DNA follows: TGTGCCAGCAGCCAGACTAGTTCCGTCTACGAGCAGTACTTC. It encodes CASSQTSSVYEQYF.

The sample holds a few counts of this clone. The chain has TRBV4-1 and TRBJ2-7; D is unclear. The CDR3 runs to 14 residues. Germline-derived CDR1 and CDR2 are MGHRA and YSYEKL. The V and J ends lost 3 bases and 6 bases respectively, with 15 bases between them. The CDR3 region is CASSHGQKFREQYF. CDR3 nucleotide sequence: TGCGCCAGCAGCCACGGTCAGAAGTTCCGCGAGCAGTACTTC.

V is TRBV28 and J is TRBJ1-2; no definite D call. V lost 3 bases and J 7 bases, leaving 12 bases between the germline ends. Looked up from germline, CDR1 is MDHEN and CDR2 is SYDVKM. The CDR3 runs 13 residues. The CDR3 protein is CASSFEVLGGYTF. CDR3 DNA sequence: TGTGCCAGCAGTTTTGAAGTTTTGGGTGGCTACACCTTC.

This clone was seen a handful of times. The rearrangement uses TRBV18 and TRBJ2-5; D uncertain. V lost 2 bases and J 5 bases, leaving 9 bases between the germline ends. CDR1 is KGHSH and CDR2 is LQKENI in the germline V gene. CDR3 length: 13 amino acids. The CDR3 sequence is CASSPGVGETQYF. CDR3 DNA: TGTGCCAGCTCACCAGGAGTCGGGGAGACCCAGTACTTC.

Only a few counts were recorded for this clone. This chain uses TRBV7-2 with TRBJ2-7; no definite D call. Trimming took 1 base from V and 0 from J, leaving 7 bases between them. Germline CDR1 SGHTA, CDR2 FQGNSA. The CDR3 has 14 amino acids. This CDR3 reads CASSLVHLSYEQYF. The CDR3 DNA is TGTGCCAGCAGCTTAGTCCACCTCTCCTACGAGCAGTACTTC.

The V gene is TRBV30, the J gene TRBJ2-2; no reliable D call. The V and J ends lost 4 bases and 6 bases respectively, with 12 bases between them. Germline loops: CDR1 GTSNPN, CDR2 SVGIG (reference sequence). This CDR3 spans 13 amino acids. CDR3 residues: CAWKRVLAGELFF. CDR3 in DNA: TGTGCCTGGAAACGGGTACTGGCCGGGGAGCTGTTTTTT.

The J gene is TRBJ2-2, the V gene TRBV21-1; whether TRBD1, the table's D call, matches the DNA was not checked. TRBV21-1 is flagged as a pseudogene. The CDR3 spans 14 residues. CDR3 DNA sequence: TGTGCCAGCAGCACCAAGGGGGACACCGGGGAGCTGTTTTTT. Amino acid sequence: CASSTKGDTGELFF.

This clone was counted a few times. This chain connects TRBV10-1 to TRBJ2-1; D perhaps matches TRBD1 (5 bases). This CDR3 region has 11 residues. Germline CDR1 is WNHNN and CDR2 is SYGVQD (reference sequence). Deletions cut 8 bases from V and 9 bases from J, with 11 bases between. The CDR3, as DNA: TGCGCCAGCGGGCAGGGAAGTGAGCAGTTCTTC. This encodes CASGQGSEQFF.

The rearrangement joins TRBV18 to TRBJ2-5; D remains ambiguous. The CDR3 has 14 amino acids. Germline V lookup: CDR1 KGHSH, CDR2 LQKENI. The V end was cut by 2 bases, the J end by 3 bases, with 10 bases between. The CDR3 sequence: CASSPTYLEETQYF. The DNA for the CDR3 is TGTGCCAGCTCACCAACGTACCTAGAAGAGACCCAGTACTTC. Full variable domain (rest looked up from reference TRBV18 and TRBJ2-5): NAGVMQNPRHLVRRRGQEARLRCSPMKGHSHVYWYRQLPEEGLKFMVYLQKENIIDESGMPKERFSAEFPKEGPSILRIQQVVRGDSAAYFCASSPTYLEETQYFGPGTRLLVL.

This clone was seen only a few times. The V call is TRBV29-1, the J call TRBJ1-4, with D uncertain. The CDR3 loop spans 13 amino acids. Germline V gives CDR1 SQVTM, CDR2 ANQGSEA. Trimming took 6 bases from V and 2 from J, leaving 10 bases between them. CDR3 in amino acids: CSVTPDTNEKLFF. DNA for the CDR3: TGCAGCGTGACCCCAGATACTAATGAAAAACTGTTTTTT.

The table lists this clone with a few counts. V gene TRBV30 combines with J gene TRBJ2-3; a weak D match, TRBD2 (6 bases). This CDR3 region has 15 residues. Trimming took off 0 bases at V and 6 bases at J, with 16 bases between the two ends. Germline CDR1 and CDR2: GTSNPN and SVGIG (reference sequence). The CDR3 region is CAWSVMLTSGDTQYF. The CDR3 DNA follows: TGTGCCTGGAGTGTAATGCTTACGAGCGGGGATACGCAGTATTTT.

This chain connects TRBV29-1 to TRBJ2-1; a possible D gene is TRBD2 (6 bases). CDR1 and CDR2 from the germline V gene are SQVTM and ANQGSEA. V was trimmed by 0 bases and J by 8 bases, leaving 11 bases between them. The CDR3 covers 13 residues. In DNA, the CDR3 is TGCAGCGTTGAAGATCTCACGGGGGATGAGCAGTTCTTC. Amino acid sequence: CSVEDLTGDEQFF.

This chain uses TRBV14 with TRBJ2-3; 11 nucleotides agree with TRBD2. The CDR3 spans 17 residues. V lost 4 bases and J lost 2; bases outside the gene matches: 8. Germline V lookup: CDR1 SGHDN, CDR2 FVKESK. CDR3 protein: CASSRRLAGRNTDTQYF. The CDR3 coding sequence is TGTGCCAGCAGCCGAAGACTAGCGGGAAGGAACACAGATACGCAGTATTTT.

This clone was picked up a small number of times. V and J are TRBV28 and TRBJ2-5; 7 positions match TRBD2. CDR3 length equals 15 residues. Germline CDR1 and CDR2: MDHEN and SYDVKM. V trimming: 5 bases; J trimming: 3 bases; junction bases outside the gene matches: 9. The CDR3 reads CASSRRTLAEETQYF. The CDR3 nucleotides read TGTGCCAGCAGTCGTAGGACTCTAGCGGAAGAGACCCAGTACTTC.

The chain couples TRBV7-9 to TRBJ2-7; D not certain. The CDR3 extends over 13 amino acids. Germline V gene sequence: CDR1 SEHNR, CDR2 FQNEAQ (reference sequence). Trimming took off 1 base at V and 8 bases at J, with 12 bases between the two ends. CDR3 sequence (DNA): TGTGCCAGCAGCTTAGAAGTCTCGCGGCAGCAGTACTTC. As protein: CASSLEVSRQQYF.

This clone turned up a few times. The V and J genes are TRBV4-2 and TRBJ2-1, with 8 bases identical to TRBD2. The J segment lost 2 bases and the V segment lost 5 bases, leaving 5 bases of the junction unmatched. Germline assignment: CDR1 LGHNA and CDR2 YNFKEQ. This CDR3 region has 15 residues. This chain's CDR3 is CASSGAGGTYNEQFF. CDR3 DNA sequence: TGTGCCAGCAGCGGGGCGGGAGGTACCTACAATGAGCAGTTCTTC.